The 8 T cell receptor beta chains presented below share a single source sample, sequenced in a study of blood T cell repertoires in COVID-19. Sequencing used immunoSEQ multiplex PCR; TCRdb keeps in-frame clones, though not all of them. The sample lists around 110,000 clones, around 80% occurring once. Sequenced: peripheral blood. Receptors were obtained from a man in his 70s with active or convalescent COVID-19.

As regards this clone: Other nucleotide sequences in the sample specify the same CDR3. The V and J genes are TRBV7-2 and TRBJ2-6, with D unresolved. Per germline, CDR1 SGHTA and CDR2 FQGNSA. Trimming removed 2 bases from V and 0 bases from J, with 5 bases in between. This CDR3 spans 15 amino acids. The CDR3 is CASSLSGSGANVLTF. The CDR3 DNA follows: TGTGCCAGCAGCTTATCGGGCTCTGGGGCCAACGTCCTGACTTTC.

The chain employs TRBV7-3 and TRBJ1-1; D perhaps matches TRBD1 (5 bases). The CDR3 runs 14 residues. Germline V gene sequence: CDR1 SGHTA, CDR2 FQGTGA. Trimming cost V 4 bases and J 5 bases, with 14 bases left between them. The CDR3 is CASSSSGGWTEAFF. The CDR3 coding sequence is TGTGCCAGCAGCTCGTCGGGGGGATGGACTGAAGCTTTCTTT.

The chain uses TRBV4-2 and TRBJ1-3; a possible D gene is TRBD1 (5 bases). The germline CDR1 and CDR2 sequences are LGHNA and YNFKEQ. This CDR3 region has 16 residues. Trimming took off 0 bases at V and 0 bases at J, with 9 bases between the two ends. The CDR3: CASSQESGGSGNTIYF. For the CDR3, the DNA is TGTGCCAGCAGCCAAGAGTCCGGGGGCTCTGGAAACACCATATATTTT.

The chain joins TRBV7-2 to TRBJ1-1; 7 bases map to TRBD1. The CDR3 extends over 16 amino acids. The germline gives CDR1 SGHTA, CDR2 FQGNSA. The junction had 11 bases not matched to a gene; V was cut back by 6 bases and J by 1 base. The CDR3 DNA reads as TGTGCCAGCAGACCCCGTCCGGGACAGAGGAACACTGAAGCTTTCTTT. This sequence encodes CASRPRPGQRNTEAFF.

The chain combines TRBV5-4 with TRBJ2-5; D unresolved. Germline V gene sequence: CDR1 SGHNT, CDR2 YYREEE (reference sequence). The CDR3 runs 13 residues. V lost 4 bases and J lost 2, with 9 bases in between. The CDR3 region has the DNA TGTGCCAGCAGCCCTAGAGGACAAGAGACCCAGTACTTC. Protein: CASSPRGQETQYF. Based on the CDR3 plus reference TRBV5-4 and TRBJ2-5, the full variable domain is ETGVTQSPTHLIKTRGQQVTLRCSSQSGHNTVSWYQQALGQGPQFIFQYYREEENGRGNFPPRFSGLQFPNYSSELNVNALELDDSALYLCASSPRGQETQYFGPGTRLLVL.

The V call is TRBV29-1, the J call TRBJ2-5, with 9 bases fitting TRBD2. Germline values: CDR1 SQVTM, CDR2 ANQGSEA. V lost 5 bases, J lost 4 bases, and 5 bases stayed unmatched. This CDR3 has 13 amino acids. CDR3 bases: TGCAGCGTTAGTGGCGGGAGGGGAGAGACCCAGTACTTC. It encodes CSVSGGRGETQYF.

In regard to this clone: The junction does not match germline at one end; this may be a read error. The chain uses TRBV28 and TRBJ1-5; perhaps TRBD1 as D (5 bases). Looked up from germline, CDR1 is MDHEN and CDR2 is SYDVKM. The CDR3 has 14 amino acids. As DNA, the CDR3 is TGTGCCAGCAGTTTACAGGGATCGGGTGGGCAGTTGTATTTT. This translates into CASSLQGSGGQLYF.

This chain connects TRBV12-5 to TRBJ1-4; 8 nucleotides line up with TRBD1. V was clipped by 5 bases and J by 8 bases; unmatched bases: 10. Looked up from germline, CDR1 is LGHNT and CDR2 is FRNRAP. This CDR3 is built from 15 residues. The CDR3 protein is CASGAQQGVQEKLFF. The CDR3 DNA sequence: TGTGCTAGTGGTGCCCAACAGGGGGTACAGGAAAAACTGTTTTTT. The complete variable domain, with remaining parts taken from reference TRBV12-5 and TRBJ1-4, reads DARVTQTPRHKVTEMGQEVTMRCQPILGHNTVFWYRQTMMQGLELLAYFRNRAPLDDSGMPKDRFSAEMPDATLATLKIQPSEPRDSAVYFCASGAQQGVQEKLFFGSGTQLSVL.